Listed here is a single TCR beta chain. This specimen includes other DNA sequences encoding the same CDR3. PCR replicates performed on unsorted PBMC used approximately 310 ng DNA, 29,000 or so T cell genomes. TCRdb keeps only in-frame clones here, not all; method: immunoSEQ multiplex PCR. The sample has around 510,000 clones, around three quarters seen once. V lost 3 bases to trimming and J lost 5 bases, with 7 bases between them. Germline V gene data show CDR1 as MDHEN and CDR2 as SYDVKM. CDR3 size: 13 residues. This record comes from a study of shared clonotypes between healthy human individuals. The sequence was collected from a woman aged 40 to 50 in good health. Some clones in this sample may be carry-over from other donors' samples. The rearrangement links TRBV28 to TRBJ2-2; a possible D gene is TRBD2 (5 bases). Material for sequencing was PBMCs. CDR3 sequence reads: CASSLRATGELFF. In DNA form, the CDR3 reads TGTGCCAGCAGTTTGAGGGCTACCGGGGAGCTGTTTTTT.